The 29 T cell receptor beta chains presented below share a single source sample, sequenced in a study of Ad26.COV2.S vaccination and SARS-CoV-2 variants. The protocol was immunoSEQ multiplex PCR, while the TCRdb copy is restricted to in-frame clones and leaves out a portion. Of about 350,000 clones in the sample, about 87% were seen once. As for treatment: some 20 received Ad26.COV2.S at low or high dose, single or two shots; 5 received placebo; per-sample allocation not given. Material that was analyzed had been drawn on day 63 after the first vaccine or placebo injection. The specimen was peripheral blood, collected in a trial of Ad26.COV2.S vaccine versus placebo. Receptors were obtained from a person between 18 and 60 years old who received the Ad26.COV2.S COVID-19 vaccine or a placebo.

The V and J genes are TRBV7-2 and TRBJ2-5, with 8 bases aligning to TRBD1. The CDR3 is 15 amino acids. The trim removed 3 bases at V and 4 bases at J, leaving 7 bases unmatched. Germline V gives CDR1 SGHTA, CDR2 FQGNSA. The CDR3 DNA reads TGTGCCAGCAGCTTGGCCGCAGGGGGCCCAGAGACCCAGTACTTC. This sequence encodes CASSLAAGGPETQYF.

The chain joins TRBV19 to TRBJ1-1; D is uncertain. The CDR3 is made up of 14 amino acids. Trimming took 6 bases from V and 0 from J, leaving 11 bases between them. Germline V gene data show CDR1 as LNHDA and CDR2 as SQIVND (reference sequence). In DNA, the CDR3 is TGTGCCAGTAGAGATGGACCTATGAACACTGAAGCTTTCTTT. It translates to CASRDGPMNTEAFF. The full variable domain, its missing parts supplied by reference TRBV19 and TRBJ1-1, is DGGITQSPKYLFRKEGQNVTLSCEQNLNHDAMYWYRQDPGQGLRLIYYSQIVNDFQKGDIAEGYSVSREKKESFPLTVTSAQKNPTAFYLCASRDGPMNTEAFFGQGTRLTVV.

Concerning this clone: In the same sample, other DNA sequences code for this CDR3. This chain uses TRBV7-9 with TRBJ2-1; D ambiguous. V was pared by 3 bases and J by 8 bases, with 8 bases between. Looked up from germline, CDR1 is SEHNR and CDR2 is FQNEAQ (reference sequence). The CDR3 loop spans 12 amino acids. This chain's CDR3 is CASSFLYDEQFF. DNA for the CDR3: TGTGCCAGCAGCTTCTTATACGATGAGCAGTTCTTC.

The chain combines TRBV7-3 with TRBJ2-3; 7 positions agree with TRBD1. V was pared by 5 bases and J by 3 bases, with 5 bases of the junction left unmatched. The CDR3 runs 14 residues. Germline-derived CDR1 and CDR2 are SGHTA and FQGTGA. The CDR3 region is CASSPVGQTDTQYF. DNA of the CDR3: TGTGCCAGCAGCCCGGTGGGACAGACAGATACGCAGTATTTT.

The chain combines TRBV10-3 with TRBJ1-4, with D unresolved. The germline V gene encodes CDR1 ENHRY and CDR2 SYGVKD. Trimming removed 1 base from V and 4 bases from J, with 1 base in between. This CDR3 comprises 12 residues. CDR3 sequence reads: CAISEFNEKLFF. DNA of the CDR3: TGTGCCATCAGTGAGTTTAATGAAAAACTGTTTTTT.

This chain connects TRBV5-1 to TRBJ2-3; tentative D call: TRBD1 (6 bases). Trimming removed 4 bases from V and 0 bases from J, with 9 bases in between. Germline assignment: CDR1 SGHRS and CDR2 YFSETQ. This CDR3 comprises 14 residues. The CDR3 sequence: CASSAGQSTDTQYF. The CDR3 DNA is TGCGCCAGCAGCGCCGGACAGAGCACAGATACGCAGTATTTT.

V gene TRBV4-1 combines with J gene TRBJ1-2; D might be TRBD1 (6 bases). The CDR3 totals 12 residues. V gave up 1 base and J gave up 7 bases, with 7 bases separating them. CDR1 MGHRA and CDR2 YSYEKL come from the germline V gene. The CDR3 bases are TGCGCCAGCAGCCAAGTCAGGGGTGGCTACACCTTC. This translates into CASSQVRGGYTF.

This chain connects TRBV12-3 or TRBV12-4 to TRBJ1-1; unclear D gene. Between the trimmed V and J ends, which lost 6 bases and 6 bases, there was a span of 14 bases. This CDR3 region has 13 residues. This CDR3 is CASSLPSMPEAFF. The CDR3 nucleotides are TGTGCCAGCAGCTTACCCTCTATGCCTGAAGCTTTCTTT.

This clone has only a few counts. The CDR3 loop is CASSPGGRNTIYF. In nucleotides, the CDR3 is TGTGCCAGCAGTCCAGGGGGCCGAAACACCATATATTTT. The chain employs TRBV6-5 and TRBJ1-3, with 8 bases aligning to TRBD1. The V and J ends lost 5 bases and 5 bases, in that order; junction bases with no gene match: 2. Germline values: CDR1 MNHEY, CDR2 SVGAGI. This CDR3 comprises 13 residues.

The chain employs TRBV24-1 and TRBJ2-2; a weak D match, TRBD1 (6 bases). Germline values: CDR1 KGHDR, CDR2 SFDVKD. The CDR3 is 15 amino acids. The V and J ends lost 4 bases and 6 bases respectively, with 14 bases between them. The CDR3 spells CATSDPSAGAGELFF. CDR3 DNA: TGTGCCACCAGTGACCCCTCCGCAGGGGCCGGGGAGCTGTTTTTT.

This chain uses TRBV7-2 with TRBJ1-6; D is uncertain. The length of the CDR3 is 13 residues. Per germline, CDR1 SGHTA and CDR2 FQGNSA. Trimming cost V 4 bases and J 9 bases, with 10 bases left between them. The CDR3 DNA follows: TGTGCCAGCAGCTCCACCCCAGTTTCACCCCTCCACTTT. Amino acid sequence: CASSSTPVSPLHF. Complete variable domain (other parts from reference TRBV7-2 and TRBJ1-6): GAGVSQSPSNKVTEKGKDVELRCDPISGHTALYWYRQSLGQGLEFLIYFQGNSAPDKSGLPSDRFSAERTGGSVSTLTIQRTQQEDSAVYLCASSSTPVSPLHFGNGTRLTVT.

This clone was counted only a few times. The rearrangement links TRBV11-1 to TRBJ1-1; D uncertain. V lost 5 bases, J lost 1 base, and 11 bases lay in between. The CDR3 is 14 amino acids. Looked up from germline, CDR1 is SGHAT and CDR2 is FQDESV (reference sequence). The CDR3 spells CASSRPGENTEAFF. The CDR3, as DNA: TGTGCCAGCAGCCGCCCAGGAGAGAACACTGAAGCTTTCTTT.

The V call is TRBV5-8, the J call TRBJ2-5; D is ambiguous. Germline lookup yields CDR1 SGHTS and CDR2 YDEGEE. CDR3 length: 15 amino acids. Between the trimmed V and J ends, which lost 4 bases and 5 bases, there was a span of 18 bases. The CDR3 DNA follows: TGTGCCAGCAGCCCAAGGACCCTCTCGGCTGAGACCCAGTACTTC. Its translation is CASSPRTLSAETQYF.

In its sample, this clone was seen once. The chain has TRBV27 and TRBJ2-5, with 9 bases aligning to TRBD1. This CDR3 has 16 residues. CDR1 and CDR2 (germline): MNHEY, SMNVEV (reference sequence). V gave up 7 bases and J gave up 7 bases; unmatched junction bases: 16. CDR3 loop: CASISRPGQGLSTQYF. CDR3 nucleotide sequence: TGTGCCAGCATTTCGAGACCGGGACAGGGATTATCGACCCAGTACTTC.

This chain uses TRBV28 with TRBJ2-1, with 11 nucleotides matching TRBD2. Germline V gene sequence: CDR1 MDHEN, CDR2 SYDVKM. V shed 8 bases and J 8 bases; nucleotides not matched to a gene: 8. The CDR3 loop spans 14 amino acids. CDR3 amino acids: CASVLAGDLDEQFF. The CDR3, as DNA: TGTGCCAGCGTACTAGCGGGAGACCTAGATGAGCAGTTCTTC.

This chain connects TRBV5-1 to TRBJ2-3, with a tentative D call TRBD2 (6 bases). This CDR3 region has 14 residues. The V end lost 0 bases, the J end lost 6 bases, and 11 bases lay between the germline ends. Germline-derived CDR1 and CDR2 are SGHRS and YFSETQ. The CDR3 DNA reads as TGCGCCAGCAGCTTGGGGGACGGAGGGGATACGCAGTATTTT. Translation gives CASSLGDGGDTQYF.

This clone came up a few times. The chain couples TRBV7-2 to TRBJ1-6; D is ambiguous. The CDR3 length is 14 residues. V lost 1 base to trimming and J lost 7 bases, with 8 bases between them. Germline CDR1 and CDR2: SGHTA and FQGNSA. In DNA, the CDR3 is TGTGCCAGCAGCTTAGGGTTCAGGAATTCACCCCTCCACTTT. As protein: CASSLGFRNSPLHF. Using reference TRBV7-2 and TRBJ1-6 for the parts outside the CDR3, the full variable domain is GAGVSQSPSNKVTEKGKDVELRCDPISGHTALYWYRQSLGQGLEFLIYFQGNSAPDKSGLPSDRFSAERTGGSVSTLTIQRTQQEDSAVYLCASSLGFRNSPLHFGNGTRLTVT.

This clone was detected only a few times. The chain recombines TRBV28 with TRBJ2-1, with D unclear. Germline V gene lookup returns CDR1 MDHEN and CDR2 SYDVKM. V was clipped by 6 bases and J by 9 bases, with 15 bases between them. The CDR3 consists of 13 residues. The CDR3 coding sequence is TGTGCCAGCAGCGGCGTTAGGACGATTGAGCAGTTCTTC. The encoded protein is CASSGVRTIEQFF.

The chain combines TRBV30 with TRBJ2-7; D assignment may be TRBD1 or TRBD2 (5 bases each). The CDR3 has 15 amino acids. CDR1 and CDR2 from the germline V gene are GTSNPN and SVGIG (reference sequence). Trimming shortened V by 1 base and J by 1 base, and 14 bases separated the two germline ends. The CDR3 spells CAWSAGTDASYEQYF. As DNA, the CDR3 is TGTGCCTGGAGTGCCGGGACCGATGCTTCCTACGAGCAGTACTTC.

J is TRBJ1-1 and V is TRBV9; D remains ambiguous. The CDR3 has 13 residues. V shed 5 bases and J shed 1 base, with 9 bases lying between them. Germline loops: CDR1 SGDLS, CDR2 YYNGEE. The CDR3 protein is CASRAPGNTEAFF. Written as DNA, the CDR3 is TGTGCCAGCAGAGCCCCGGGGAACACTGAAGCTTTCTTT.

The rearrangement joins TRBV7-9 to TRBJ1-4; D not certain. Deletions cut 1 base from V and 0 bases from J, with 9 bases between. CDR3 length: 16 residues. Per the germline V gene, CDR1 is SEHNR and CDR2 is FQNEAQ (reference sequence). The CDR3 here is CASSLDFGTTNEKLFF. CDR3 DNA sequence: TGTGCCAGCAGCTTAGATTTCGGAACAACTAATGAAAAACTGTTTTTT. Complete variable domain (other parts from reference TRBV7-9 and TRBJ1-4): DTGVSQNPRHKITKRGQNVTFRCDPISEHNRLYWYRQTLGQGPEFLTYFQNEAQLEKSRLLSDRFSAERPKGSFSTLEIQRTEQGDSAMYLCASSLDFGTTNEKLFFGSGTQLSVL.

V usage is TRBV5-4 and J usage is TRBJ2-7; 7 positions agree with TRBD2. With V trimmed by 1 base and J by 7 bases, 5 bases remained unmatched. This CDR3 has 13 residues. The germline V gene has CDR1 SGHNT and CDR2 YYREEE (reference sequence). CDR3 sequence reads: CASSLRAAGEQYF. The CDR3 DNA reads TGTGCCAGCAGCTTGAGGGCAGCGGGGGAGCAGTACTTC.

The chain carries TRBV18 and TRBJ2-7; 8 bases agree with TRBD1. Germline V gene sequence: CDR1 KGHSH, CDR2 LQKENI. V trimming: 2 bases; J trimming: 4 bases; junction bases outside the gene matches: 7. The CDR3 runs to 15 residues. The CDR3 spells CASSPGTGGRYEQYF. The CDR3 DNA reads TGTGCCAGCTCACCAGGGACAGGAGGGAGGTACGAGCAGTACTTC.

The chain combines TRBV5-8 with TRBJ2-2; D may be TRBD1 (5 bases). Per germline, CDR1 SGHTS and CDR2 YDEGEE. V shed 2 bases and J shed 5 bases, with 13 bases lying between them. CDR3 length equals 15 residues. DNA for the CDR3: TGTGCCAGCAGCTTTGGGGCAGGAAGAACCGGGGAGCTGTTTTTT. Protein: CASSFGAGRTGELFF.

The CDR3 loop is CASKAGTVTGELFF. CDR3 nucleotides: TGTGCCAGCAAGGCAGGGACGGTTACCGGGGAGCTGTTTTTT. The V call is TRBV6-5, the J call TRBJ2-2, with D perhaps matching TRBD1 or TRBD2 (5 bases each). Germline V lookup: CDR1 MNHEY, CDR2 SVGAGI. The V end was cut by 7 bases, the J end by 5 bases, with 14 bases between. The CDR3 runs 14 residues.

Concerning this clone: Other DNA sequences in this sample translate to the same CDR3. The chain combines TRBV19 with TRBJ2-7; D may be TRBD1 or TRBD2 (5 bases each). Trimming shortened V by 1 base and J by 2 bases, and 9 bases separated the two germline ends. Germline V gene data show CDR1 as LNHDA and CDR2 as SQIVND (reference sequence). The CDR3 contains 14 residues. The CDR3 coding sequence is TGTGCCAGTAGTATAGGACGGGGCCCCTACGAGCAGTACTTC. This encodes CASSIGRGPYEQYF.

The J gene is TRBJ1-2, the V gene TRBV30, with D possibly matching TRBD1 (6 bases). The CDR3 is made up of 14 amino acids. Per germline, CDR1 GTSNPN and CDR2 SVGIG (reference sequence). Trimming removed 0 bases from V and 7 bases from J, with 15 bases in between. This chain's CDR3 is CAWSVQGGVTGYTF. CDR3 nucleotide sequence: TGTGCCTGGAGTGTACAAGGGGGAGTAACTGGCTACACCTTC. The complete variable domain, with remaining parts taken from reference TRBV30 and TRBJ1-2, reads SQTIHQWPATLVQPVGSPLSLECTVEGTSNPNLYWYRQAAGRGLQLLFYSVGIGQISSEVPQNLSASRPQDRQFILSSKKLLLSDSGFYLCAWSVQGGVTGYTFGSGTRLTVV.

The rearrangement links TRBV9 to TRBJ2-3; 8 nucleotides line up with TRBD1. The CDR3 loop spans 14 amino acids. V was pared by 4 bases and J by 3 bases, with 4 bases of the junction left unmatched. Germline loops: CDR1 SGDLS, CDR2 YYNGEE. This CDR3 reads CASSPRQGTDTQYF. The CDR3 DNA is TGTGCCAGCAGCCCAAGACAGGGGACAGATACGCAGTATTTT. The whole variable domain, filled in from reference TRBV9 and TRBJ2-3, reads DSGVTQTPKHLITATGQRVTLRCSPRSGDLSVYWYQQSLDQGLQFLIQYYNGEERAKGNILERFSAQQFPDLHSELNLSSLELGDSALYFCASSPRQGTDTQYFGPGTRLTVL.

V is TRBV5-4 and J is TRBJ1-1, with D possibly matching TRBD1 (5 bases). The V and J ends lost 2 bases and 0 bases respectively, with 11 bases between them. The V gene's germline CDR1 is SGHNT and CDR2 YYREEE (reference sequence). The CDR3 extends over 15 amino acids. The CDR3 DNA sequence: TGTGCCAGCAGCTTCGGGGGGACGCTGAACACTGAAGCTTTCTTT. Translation gives CASSFGGTLNTEAFF.